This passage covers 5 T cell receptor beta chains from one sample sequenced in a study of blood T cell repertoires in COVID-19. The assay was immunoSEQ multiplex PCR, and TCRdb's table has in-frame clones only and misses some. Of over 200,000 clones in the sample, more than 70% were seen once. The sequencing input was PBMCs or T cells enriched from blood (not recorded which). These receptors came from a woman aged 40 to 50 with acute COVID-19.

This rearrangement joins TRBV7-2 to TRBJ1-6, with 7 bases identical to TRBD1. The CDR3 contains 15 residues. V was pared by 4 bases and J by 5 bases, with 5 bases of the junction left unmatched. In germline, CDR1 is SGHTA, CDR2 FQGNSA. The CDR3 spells CASSSGQRNNSPLHF. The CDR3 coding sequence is TGTGCCAGCAGCTCGGGACAGAGAAATAATTCACCCCTCCACTTT.

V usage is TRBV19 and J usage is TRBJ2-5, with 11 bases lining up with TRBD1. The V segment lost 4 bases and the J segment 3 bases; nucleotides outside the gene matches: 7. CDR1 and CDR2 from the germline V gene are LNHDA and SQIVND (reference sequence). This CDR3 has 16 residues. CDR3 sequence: CASSTRTGGSEETQYF. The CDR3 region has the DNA TGTGCCAGTAGTACAAGGACAGGGGGCAGTGAAGAGACCCAGTACTTC.

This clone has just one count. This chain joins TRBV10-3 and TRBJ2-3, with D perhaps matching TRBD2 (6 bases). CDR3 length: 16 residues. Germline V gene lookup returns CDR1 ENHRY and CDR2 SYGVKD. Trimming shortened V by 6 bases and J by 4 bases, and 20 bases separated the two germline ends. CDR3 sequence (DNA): TGTGCCATCAGCAAGGGACTCCTTCAGTTCCCAGATACGCAGTATTTT. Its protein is CAISKGLLQFPDTQYF.

The CDR3: CASSLSGPGGNSPLHF. The CDR3 coding sequence is TGTGCCAGCTCACTCAGCGGCCCCGGAGGGAATTCACCCCTCCACTTT. The chain joins TRBV18 to TRBJ1-6; D is unclear. Trimming cost V 4 bases and J 7 bases, with 17 bases left between them. The CDR3 is made up of 16 amino acids. CDR1 KGHSH and CDR2 LQKENI come from the germline V gene.

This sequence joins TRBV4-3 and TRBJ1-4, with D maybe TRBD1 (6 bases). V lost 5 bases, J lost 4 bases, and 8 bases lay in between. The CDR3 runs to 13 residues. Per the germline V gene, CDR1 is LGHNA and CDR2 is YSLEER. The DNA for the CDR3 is TGCGCCAGCAGCAGGGGGGGTAATGAAAAACTGTTTTTT. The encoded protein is CASSRGGNEKLFF.